This TCR beta chain appears in the sequencing data of a study of blood T cell repertoires in COVID-19. About the study: Specimens from acute and convalescent COVID-19 originated in the United States, Italy and Spain. The cDNA or gDNA used as material had been derived from T cells, B-cell-depleted T cells, or PBMCs.

Clones were sequenced by immunoSEQ multiplex PCR, and TCRdb holds only the in-frame ones, with some missing. The sample records 250,000 to 300,000 clones, approximately 88% being singletons. CDR1 is MNHEY, CDR2 SVGAGI, per germline. Unmatched junction bases numbered 10, after V lost 8 bases and J lost 5 bases. This CDR3 has 15 residues. Sequencing was done on a sample of peripheral blood. V and J are TRBV6-5 and TRBJ2-5; 11 positions agree with TRBD2. This clonotype was sampled from a woman aged 40 to 50 who had recovered from COVID-19. The CDR3 nucleotides are TGTGCCAGCGGACATAGCGGGAGGGCCAGTGAGACCCAGTACTTC. It is translated as CASGHSGRASETQYF.